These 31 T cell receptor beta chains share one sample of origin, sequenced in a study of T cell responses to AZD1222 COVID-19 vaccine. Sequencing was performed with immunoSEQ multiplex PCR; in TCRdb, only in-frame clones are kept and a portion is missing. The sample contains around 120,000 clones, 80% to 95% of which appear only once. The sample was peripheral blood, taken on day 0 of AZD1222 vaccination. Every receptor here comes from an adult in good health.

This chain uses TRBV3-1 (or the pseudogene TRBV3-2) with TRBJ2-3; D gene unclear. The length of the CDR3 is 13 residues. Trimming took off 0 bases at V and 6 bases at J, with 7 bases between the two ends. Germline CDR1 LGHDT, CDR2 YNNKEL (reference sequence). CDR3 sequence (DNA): TGTGCCAGCAGCCAAGAGGCCACGGATACGCAGTATTTT. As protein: CASSQEATDTQYF.

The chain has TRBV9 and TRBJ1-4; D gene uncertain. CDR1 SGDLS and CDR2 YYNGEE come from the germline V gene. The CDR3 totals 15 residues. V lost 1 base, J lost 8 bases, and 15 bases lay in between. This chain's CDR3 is CASSVSDRTAEKLFF. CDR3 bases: TGTGCCAGCAGCGTATCAGACCGGACGGCGGAAAAACTGTTTTTT.

The DNA of the CDR3 is TGTGCCAGCAGTTTATGGGGGACAGGAAACTACGAGCAGTACTTC. Encoded protein: CASSLWGTGNYEQYF. V is TRBV28 and J is TRBJ2-7; 8 bases agree with TRBD1. After removal of 0 bases from V and 3 bases from J, the junction contained 4 bases not matched to a gene. This CDR3 has 15 amino acids. Germline V CDR1 and CDR2: MDHEN, SYDVKM.

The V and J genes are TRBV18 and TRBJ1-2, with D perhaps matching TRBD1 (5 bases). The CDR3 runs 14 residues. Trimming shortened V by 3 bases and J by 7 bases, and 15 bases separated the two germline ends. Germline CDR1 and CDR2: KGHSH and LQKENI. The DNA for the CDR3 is TGTGCCAGCTCACCTTTCGAGTCAGGGTCTGGCTACACCTTC. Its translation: CASSPFESGSGYTF.

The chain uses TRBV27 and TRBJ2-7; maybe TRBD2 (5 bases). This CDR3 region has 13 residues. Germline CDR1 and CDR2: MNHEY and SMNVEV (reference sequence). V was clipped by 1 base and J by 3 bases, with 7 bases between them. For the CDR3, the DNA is TGTGCCAGCAGTTTATTTGAGGGCTACGAGCAGTACTTC. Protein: CASSLFEGYEQYF.

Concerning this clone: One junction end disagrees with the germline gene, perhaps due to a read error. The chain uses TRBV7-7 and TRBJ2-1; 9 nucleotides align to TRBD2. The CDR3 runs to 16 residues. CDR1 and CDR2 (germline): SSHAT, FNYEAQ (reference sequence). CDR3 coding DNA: TGTGCTAGCAGCTTAGGGGCTAGCGGGGTTTACAATGAGCAGTTCTTC. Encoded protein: CASSLGASGVYNEQFF.

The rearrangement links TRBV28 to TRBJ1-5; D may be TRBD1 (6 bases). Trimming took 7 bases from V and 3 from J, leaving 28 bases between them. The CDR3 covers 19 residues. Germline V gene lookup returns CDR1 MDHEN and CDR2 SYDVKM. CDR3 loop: CASTYQGGNDRKINQPQHF. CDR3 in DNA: TGTGCCAGCACCTATCAGGGCGGGAACGACAGGAAGATCAATCAGCCCCAGCATTTT.

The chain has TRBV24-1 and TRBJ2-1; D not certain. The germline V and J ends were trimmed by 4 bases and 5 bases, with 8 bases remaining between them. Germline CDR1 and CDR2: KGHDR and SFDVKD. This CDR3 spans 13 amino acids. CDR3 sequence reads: CATSEPVNNEQFF. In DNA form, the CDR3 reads TGTGCCACCAGTGAACCGGTAAACAATGAGCAGTTCTTC.

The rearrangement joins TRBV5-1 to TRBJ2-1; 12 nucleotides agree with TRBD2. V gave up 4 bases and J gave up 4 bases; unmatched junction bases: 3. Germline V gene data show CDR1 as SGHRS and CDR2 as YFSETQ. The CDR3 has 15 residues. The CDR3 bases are TGCGCCAGCAGCGCCGGACTAGCGGGATACAATGAGCAGTTCTTC. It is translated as CASSAGLAGYNEQFF.

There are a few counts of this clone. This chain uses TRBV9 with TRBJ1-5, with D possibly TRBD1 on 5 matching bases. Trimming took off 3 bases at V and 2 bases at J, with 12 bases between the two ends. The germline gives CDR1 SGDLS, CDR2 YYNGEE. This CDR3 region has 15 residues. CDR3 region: CASSAQGGGNQPQHF. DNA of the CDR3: TGTGCCAGCAGCGCCCAGGGTGGAGGCAATCAGCCCCAGCATTTT.

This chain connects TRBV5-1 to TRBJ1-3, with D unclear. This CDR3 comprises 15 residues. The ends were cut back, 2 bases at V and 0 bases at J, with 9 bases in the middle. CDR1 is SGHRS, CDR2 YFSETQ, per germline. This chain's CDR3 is CASSFSIYSGNTIYF. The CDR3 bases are TGCGCCAGCAGCTTTAGTATCTACTCTGGAAACACCATATATTTT.

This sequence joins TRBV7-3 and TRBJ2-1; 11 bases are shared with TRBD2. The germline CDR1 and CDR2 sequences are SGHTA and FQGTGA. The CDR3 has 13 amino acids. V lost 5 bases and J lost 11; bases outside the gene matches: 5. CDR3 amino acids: CASSQGTSGQQFF. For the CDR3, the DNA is TGTGCCAGCAGCCAAGGGACTAGCGGACAGCAGTTCTTC.

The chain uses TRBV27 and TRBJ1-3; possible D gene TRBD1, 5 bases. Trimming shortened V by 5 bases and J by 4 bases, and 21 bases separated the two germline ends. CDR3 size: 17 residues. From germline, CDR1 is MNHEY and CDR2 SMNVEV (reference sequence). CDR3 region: CASSAYDSLRSGNTIYF. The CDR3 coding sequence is TGTGCCAGCAGTGCGTATGACAGCCTCAGATCGGGAAACACCATATATTTT.

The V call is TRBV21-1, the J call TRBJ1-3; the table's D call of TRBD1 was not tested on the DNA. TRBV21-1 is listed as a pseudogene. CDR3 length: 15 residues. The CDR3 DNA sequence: TGTGCCAGCAGCATCCGGACAGTCTCTGGAAACACCATATATTTT. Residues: CASSIRTVSGNTIYF.

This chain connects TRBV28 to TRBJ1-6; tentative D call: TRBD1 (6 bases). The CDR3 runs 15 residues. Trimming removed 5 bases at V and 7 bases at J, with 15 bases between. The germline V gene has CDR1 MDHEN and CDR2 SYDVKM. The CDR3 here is CASSTGLVPNSPLHF. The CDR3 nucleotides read TGTGCCAGCAGTACAGGGTTGGTACCCAATTCACCCCTCCACTTT.

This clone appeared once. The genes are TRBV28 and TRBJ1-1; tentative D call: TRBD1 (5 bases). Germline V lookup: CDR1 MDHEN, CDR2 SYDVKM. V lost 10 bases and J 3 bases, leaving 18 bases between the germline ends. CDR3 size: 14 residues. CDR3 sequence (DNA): TGTGCCACCCGCCTGGGGGGGTCATACACTGAAGCTTTCTTT. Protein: CATRLGGSYTEAFF.

The CDR3 coding sequence is TGCGCCAGCCGGGAGCAGGGTGGGGGCTATGGCTACACCTTC. Translated: CASREQGGGYGYTF. The chain uses TRBV5-1 and TRBJ1-2, with D perhaps matching TRBD1 (5 bases). V lost 7 bases and J lost 4, with 17 bases in between. CDR1 is SGHRS, CDR2 YFSETQ, per germline. There are 14 residues in the CDR3.

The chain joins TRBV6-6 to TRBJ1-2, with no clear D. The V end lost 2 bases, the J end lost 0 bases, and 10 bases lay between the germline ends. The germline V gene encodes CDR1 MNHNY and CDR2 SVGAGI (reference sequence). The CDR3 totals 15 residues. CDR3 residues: CASSYGTSANYGYTF. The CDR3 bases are TGTGCCAGCAGTTACGGCACGTCGGCTAACTATGGCTACACCTTC.

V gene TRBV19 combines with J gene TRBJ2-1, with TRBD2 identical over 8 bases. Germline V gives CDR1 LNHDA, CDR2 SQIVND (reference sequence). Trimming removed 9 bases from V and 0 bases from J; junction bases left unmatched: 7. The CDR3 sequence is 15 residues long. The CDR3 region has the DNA TGTGCCAGCAAGACTAGCGCGAGCTCCTACAATGAGCAGTTCTTC. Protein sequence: CASKTSASSYNEQFF.

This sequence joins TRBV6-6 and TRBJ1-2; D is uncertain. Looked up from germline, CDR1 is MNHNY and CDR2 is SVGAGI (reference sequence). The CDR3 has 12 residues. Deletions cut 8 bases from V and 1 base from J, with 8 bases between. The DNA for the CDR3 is TGTGCCAGCTCGCGGGGTAACTATGGCTACACCTTC. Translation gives CASSRGNYGYTF.

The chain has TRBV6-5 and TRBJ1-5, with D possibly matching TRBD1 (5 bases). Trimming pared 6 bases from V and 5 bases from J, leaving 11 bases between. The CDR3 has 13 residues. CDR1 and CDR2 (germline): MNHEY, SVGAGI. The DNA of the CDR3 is TGTGCCAGCAGGGTCACAGGTTATCAGCCCCAGCATTTT. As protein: CASRVTGYQPQHF.

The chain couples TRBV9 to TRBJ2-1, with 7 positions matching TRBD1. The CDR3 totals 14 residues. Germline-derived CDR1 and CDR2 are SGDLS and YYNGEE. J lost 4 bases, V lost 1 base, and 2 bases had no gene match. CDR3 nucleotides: TGTGCCAGCAGCGTACAGGGGGTATACAATGAGCAGTTCTTC. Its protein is CASSVQGVYNEQFF.

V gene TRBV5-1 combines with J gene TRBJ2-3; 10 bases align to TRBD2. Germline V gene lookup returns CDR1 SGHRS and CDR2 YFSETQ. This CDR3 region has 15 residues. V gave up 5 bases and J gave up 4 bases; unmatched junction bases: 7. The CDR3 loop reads CASRPAGGPPDTQYF. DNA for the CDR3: TGCGCCAGCAGGCCAGCGGGAGGGCCTCCAGATACGCAGTATTTT.

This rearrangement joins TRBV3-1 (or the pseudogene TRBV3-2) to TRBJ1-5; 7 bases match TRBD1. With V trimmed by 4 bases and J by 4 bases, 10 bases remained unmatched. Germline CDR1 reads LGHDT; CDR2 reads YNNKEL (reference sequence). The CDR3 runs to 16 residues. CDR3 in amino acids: CASSRSDGQVNQPQHF. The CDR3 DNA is TGTGCCAGCAGCCGCTCTGACGGACAGGTGAATCAGCCCCAGCATTTT.

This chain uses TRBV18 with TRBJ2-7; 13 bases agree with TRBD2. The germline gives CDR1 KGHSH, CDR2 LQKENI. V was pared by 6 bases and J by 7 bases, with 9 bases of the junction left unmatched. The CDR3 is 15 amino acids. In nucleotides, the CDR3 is TGTGCCAGCTCCCGGGGACTAGCGGGAATTCGGGAGCAGTACTTC. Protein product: CASSRGLAGIREQYF.

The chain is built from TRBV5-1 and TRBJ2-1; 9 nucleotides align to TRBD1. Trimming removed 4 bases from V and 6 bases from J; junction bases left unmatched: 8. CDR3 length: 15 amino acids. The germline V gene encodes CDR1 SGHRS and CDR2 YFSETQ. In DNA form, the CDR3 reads TGCGCCAGCAGCGAAACCGGGACAGGGCCCAATGAGCAGTTCTTC. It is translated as CASSETGTGPNEQFF.

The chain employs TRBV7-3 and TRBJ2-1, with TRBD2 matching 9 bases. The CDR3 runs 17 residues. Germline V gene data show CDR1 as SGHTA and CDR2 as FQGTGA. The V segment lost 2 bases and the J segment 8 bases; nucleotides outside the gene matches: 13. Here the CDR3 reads CASSLEGWREGVYEQFF. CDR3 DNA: TGTGCCAGCAGCTTAGAAGGCTGGCGGGAGGGCGTCTATGAGCAGTTCTTC. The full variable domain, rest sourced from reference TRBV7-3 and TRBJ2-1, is GAGVSQTPSNKVTEKGKYVELRCDPISGHTALYWYRQSLGQGPEFLIYFQGTGAADDSGLPNDRFFAVRPEGSVSTLKIQRTERGDSAVYLCASSLEGWREGVYEQFFGPGTRLTVL.

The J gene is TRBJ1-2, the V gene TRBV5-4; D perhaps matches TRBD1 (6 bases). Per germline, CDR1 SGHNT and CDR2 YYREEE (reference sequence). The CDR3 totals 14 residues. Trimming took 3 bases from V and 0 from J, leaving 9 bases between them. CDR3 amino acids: CASSWRTANYGYTF. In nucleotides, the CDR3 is TGTGCCAGCAGCTGGCGGACAGCTAACTATGGCTACACCTTC.

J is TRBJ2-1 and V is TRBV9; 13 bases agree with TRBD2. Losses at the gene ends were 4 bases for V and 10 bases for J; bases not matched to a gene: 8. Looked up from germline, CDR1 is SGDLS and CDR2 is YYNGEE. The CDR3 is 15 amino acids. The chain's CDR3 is CASSRTSGSTGEQFF. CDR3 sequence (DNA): TGTGCCAGCAGCCGGACTAGCGGGAGTACGGGGGAGCAGTTCTTC.

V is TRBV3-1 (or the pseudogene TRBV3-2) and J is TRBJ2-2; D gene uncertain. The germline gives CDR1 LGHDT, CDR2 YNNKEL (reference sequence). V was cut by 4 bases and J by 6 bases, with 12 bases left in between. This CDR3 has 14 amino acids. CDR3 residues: CASSPPFRAGELFF. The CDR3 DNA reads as TGTGCCAGCAGCCCCCCCTTTAGGGCCGGGGAGCTGTTTTTT.

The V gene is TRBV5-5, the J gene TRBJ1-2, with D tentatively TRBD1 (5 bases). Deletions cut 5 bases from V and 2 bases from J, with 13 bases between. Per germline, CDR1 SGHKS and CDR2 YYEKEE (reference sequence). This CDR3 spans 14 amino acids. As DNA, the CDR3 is TGTGCCAGCAGATTTGGGGGGTGGAACTATGGCTACACCTTC. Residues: CASRFGGWNYGYTF. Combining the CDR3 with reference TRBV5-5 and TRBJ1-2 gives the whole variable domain DAGVTQSPTHLIKTRGQQVTLRCSPISGHKSVSWYQQVLGQGPQFIFQYYEKEERGRGNFPDRFSARQFPNYSSELNVNALLLGDSALYLCASRFGGWNYGYTFGSGTRLTVV.